This T cell receptor beta chain was sequenced for a study of cytomegalovirus exposure and HLA in healthy donors. Germline V gene sequence: CDR1 SEHNR, CDR2 FQNEAQ (reference sequence). This CDR3 has 14 residues. Trimming left V 6 bases short and J 5 bases short, with 11 bases between. Note on this clone: Its antigen is not identified.

Findings of the study overall: Reported results showed that the classifier diagnosed cytomegalovirus status with high specificity and sensitivity.

The PCR employed 60 Vbeta primers together with 13 Jbeta primers. Method: immunoSEQ multiplex PCR; TCRdb's copy keeps in-frame clones and lacks some. The table has about 150,000 clones, around 67% seen once. The V call is TRBV7-9, the J call TRBJ1-6; D not resolved. The receptor was derived from a man between 18 and 35 years old in good health and CMV-seropositive. The source material was PBMCs. CDR3 protein: CASRAGLNNSPLHF. CDR3 DNA: TGTGCCAGCAGGGCAGGTTTGAATAATTCACCCCTCCACTTT.